This T cell receptor beta chain appears in the sequencing data of a study of shared clonotypes between healthy human individuals. The study's findings and limits: Donor scarcity curtailed the genetic and exposure-history diversity represented herein. Incomplete sequencing of sorted subsets was indicated by rarefaction despite large depth. Deeper or shallower sequencing was expected to change how clonotypes are shared among donors.

Trimming left V 6 bases short and J 3 bases short, with 15 bases between. The V gene's germline CDR1 is MDHEN and CDR2 SYDVKM. This CDR3 comprises 15 residues. The protocol was immunoSEQ multiplex PCR, while the TCRdb copy is restricted to in-frame clones and leaves out a portion. The sample includes fewer than 850,000 clones, less than 80% of them seen just once. On this clone itself: Its antigen is unknown.

Donors comprised healthy HIV-negative adults lacking recent acute infections or vaccinations. The receptor was isolated from a woman in her twenties or thirties in good health. The sample consisted of memory CD4+ T cells sorted from blood. Specified subset: CD45RA-negative fraction. The chain combines TRBV28 with TRBJ1-3; perhaps TRBD1 as D (6 bases). Here the CDR3 DNA reads TGTGCCAGCAGCCTACACAGGGTTTTTGGAAACACCATATATTTT. This encodes CASSLHRVFGNTIYF.